Below, 22 T cell receptor beta chains from the same sample are listed, as sequenced in a study of cytomegalovirus exposure and HLA in healthy donors (dated by TCRdb to 2016 to 2017). Libraries were built with the immunoSEQ multiplex PCR assay. The source is immuneACCESS, and TCRdb retained only in-frame sequences with V and J called. Part of the clones is not carried over; for the studies checked, unresolved V genes explain less than half of this, and the remainder is unexplained. This sample comprises nearly 200,000 clones, 80% to 90% of them detected only once. The biggest ten clones account for 13% of the sample. Sample: PBMCs. Source of these receptors: a woman in her twenties or thirties in good health and CMV-seropositive.

The gene calls are TRBV7-9 and TRBJ1-1; D might be TRBD1 (6 bases). The germline CDR1 and CDR2 sequences are SEHNR and FQNEAQ (reference sequence). The V end was cut by 4 bases, the J end by 5 bases, with 20 bases between. The CDR3 sequence is 16 residues long. CDR3 in amino acids: CASSSIPITGWTEAFF. The CDR3 DNA is TGTGCCAGCAGCTCGATCCCTATAACAGGGTGGACTGAAGCTTTCTTT.

Concerning this clone: The same CDR3 is also encoded by other DNA sequences in this sample. This chain connects TRBV29-1 to TRBJ1-1; no clear D. The V gene's germline CDR1 is SQVTM and CDR2 ANQGSEA. This CDR3 has 11 amino acids. The V end lost 3 bases, the J end lost 4 bases, and 6 bases lay between the germline ends. The CDR3: CSVDRGTEAFF. CDR3 nucleotide sequence: TGCAGCGTTGACCGGGGCACTGAAGCTTTCTTT.

The table lists this clone with a few counts. CDR3 sequence reads: CASSPSPGTSFYEQYF. In nucleotides, the CDR3 is TGCGCCAGCAGCCCCAGCCCCGGGACTAGCTTTTACGAGCAGTACTTC. The V and J genes are TRBV4-1 and TRBJ2-7; 9 bases match TRBD2. Germline V gives CDR1 MGHRA, CDR2 YSYEKL. The CDR3 loop spans 16 amino acids. Trimming removed 4 bases from V and 4 bases from J; junction bases left unmatched: 11.

V is TRBV27 and J is TRBJ2-1; 9 nucleotides align to TRBD1. The germline CDR1 and CDR2 sequences are MNHEY and SMNVEV (reference sequence). This CDR3 comprises 15 residues. With 4 bases clipped from V and 2 bases from J, the junction kept 3 bases outside the gene matches. The CDR3 DNA is TGTGCCAGCAGTTATACAGGGGGCCCCTACAATGAGCAGTTCTTC. Translation gives CASSYTGGPYNEQFF.

The V gene is TRBV2, the J gene TRBJ1-1; D gene ambiguous. CDR1 and CDR2 (germline): SNHLY, FYNNEI. The CDR3 is 13 residues long. V was trimmed by 5 bases and J by 4 bases, leaving 11 bases between them. In DNA form, the CDR3 reads TGTGCCAGCAGTTTCATGGGGAGCACTGAAGCTTTCTTT. It is translated as CASSFMGSTEAFF. The whole variable domain, filled in from reference TRBV2 and TRBJ1-1, reads EPEVTQTPSHQVTQMGQEVILRCVPISNHLYFYWYRQILGQKVEFLVSFYNNEISEKSEIFDDQFSVERPDGSNFTLKIRSTKLEDSAMYFCASSFMGSTEAFFGQGTRLTVV.

The gene calls are TRBV6-5 and TRBJ2-2; 9 positions agree with TRBD2. Germline V gene lookup returns CDR1 MNHEY and CDR2 SVGAGI. The CDR3 consists of 15 residues. V lost 7 bases, J lost 4 bases, and 7 bases stayed unmatched. In DNA, the CDR3 is TGTGCCAGCATGGGGCTAGCGGGACGCACCGGGGAGCTGTTTTTT. Its translation is CASMGLAGRTGELFF.

The V call is TRBV29-1, the J call TRBJ2-2; 12 bases are shared with TRBD2. This CDR3 is built from 13 residues. Germline assignment: CDR1 SQVTM and CDR2 ANQGSEA. J was trimmed by 6 bases and V by 5 bases; bases with no gene match: 1. Here the CDR3 reads CSVRLAGAGELFF. The CDR3 coding sequence is TGCAGCGTTAGACTAGCGGGAGCCGGGGAGCTGTTTTTT.

The chain uses TRBV2 and TRBJ2-7; D uncertain. The germline V gene encodes CDR1 SNHLY and CDR2 FYNNEI. The CDR3 sequence is 13 residues long. Trimming left V 6 bases short and J 0 bases short, with 9 bases between. Written as DNA, the CDR3 is TGTGCCAGCAGGCCGCCGAGCTCCTACGAGCAGTACTTC. Its protein is CASRPPSSYEQYF.

The gene calls are TRBV5-1 and TRBJ1-4; no clear D gene. Trimming shortened V by 4 bases and J by 6 bases, and 13 bases separated the two germline ends. This CDR3 is built from 14 residues. The germline gives CDR1 SGHRS, CDR2 YFSETQ. CDR3 loop: CASSNPGKHEKLFF. The DNA for the CDR3 is TGCGCCAGCAGCAATCCAGGAAAGCATGAAAAACTGTTTTTT. The entire variable domain, with the rest obtained from reference TRBV5-1 and TRBJ1-4, is as follows: KAGVTQTPRYLIKTRGQQVTLSCSPISGHRSVSWYQQTPGQGLQFLFEYFSETQRNKGNFPGRFSGRQFSNSRSEMNVSTLELGDSALYLCASSNPGKHEKLFFGSGTQLSVL.

This clone was counted only a few times. The rearrangement links TRBV28 to TRBJ1-2; 8 bases are a match to TRBD1. Germline values: CDR1 MDHEN, CDR2 SYDVKM. J lost 5 bases, V lost 5 bases, and 1 base had no gene match. This CDR3 has 12 amino acids. The CDR3 DNA is TGTGCCAGCAGTAACAGGGGGTATGGCTACACCTTC. It codes for CASSNRGYGYTF.

This chain uses TRBV4-1 with TRBJ2-7; 8 positions match TRBD2. J was trimmed by 5 bases and V by 0 bases; bases with no gene match: 6. This CDR3 comprises 15 residues. CDR1 MGHRA and CDR2 YSYEKL come from the germline V gene. The chain's CDR3 is CASSQDGGRLDEQYF. Written as DNA, the CDR3 is TGCGCCAGCAGCCAAGACGGCGGGAGGCTGGACGAGCAGTACTTC.

The chain employs TRBV5-8 and TRBJ2-3; the match to TRBD1 covers 9 bases. This CDR3 is 14 amino acids long. Germline V lookup: CDR1 SGHTS, CDR2 YDEGEE. V dropped 1 base and J dropped 5; count of bases not matched to a gene: 2. The CDR3 nucleotides read TGTGCCAGCAGCTTGAGACAGGGGGAAGATACGCAGTATTTT. This codes for CASSLRQGEDTQYF.

This rearrangement joins TRBV5-4 to TRBJ2-2; tentatively, D is TRBD1 (5 bases). V was cut by 6 bases and J by 7 bases, with 16 bases left in between. The CDR3 is 14 amino acids. The germline CDR1 and CDR2 sequences are SGHNT and YYREEE (reference sequence). CDR3 in amino acids: CASKDRNQNGELFF. The CDR3 coding sequence is TGTGCCAGCAAAGACAGAAACCAAAACGGGGAGCTGTTTTTT.

The chain carries TRBV11-2 and TRBJ2-2; 10 bases align to TRBD2. The CDR3 runs 18 residues. V lost 3 bases to trimming and J lost 5 bases; unmatched junction nucleotides: 12. Per the germline V gene, CDR1 is SGHAT and CDR2 is FQNNGV. The CDR3 DNA sequence: TGTGCCAGCAGCTTCCGCTCAGGGGGACTAGCGACGACCGGGGAGCTGTTTTTT. Translation: CASSFRSGGLATTGELFF.

The chain employs TRBV10-2 and TRBJ2-7; the match to TRBD2 covers 12 bases. The CDR3 is 18 residues long. From germline, CDR1 is WSHSY and CDR2 SAAADI. After removal of 8 bases from V and 6 bases from J, the junction contained 20 bases not matched to a gene. CDR3 bases: TGCGCCAGCTCGGATCGGCCAACTAGCGGGAGGTACAGTGGCGAGCAGTACTTC. Its protein is CASSDRPTSGRYSGEQYF.

This chain uses TRBV20-1 with TRBJ1-1; 7 nucleotides match TRBD1. Germline values: CDR1 DFQATT, CDR2 SNEGSKA (reference sequence). J was trimmed by 13 bases and V by 6 bases; bases with no gene match: 5. This CDR3 spans 9 amino acids. The CDR3, as DNA: TGCAGTGCCCCCCCAGGGGGTTTCTTT. Residues: CSAPPGGFF.

The chain is built from TRBV4-2 and TRBJ2-7, with D maybe TRBD2 (5 bases). CDR3 length: 15 residues. CDR1 is LGHNA and CDR2 is YNFKEQ in the germline V gene. V was pared by 0 bases and J by 2 bases, with 11 bases between. The CDR3 spells CASSQDSHGTYEQYF. DNA for the CDR3: TGTGCCAGCAGCCAAGATTCCCACGGGACCTACGAGCAGTACTTC.

CDR3 in DNA: TGTGCCTGGAGTGTACTGCTTCGGAACACTGAAGCTTTCTTT. Protein: CAWSVLLRNTEAFF. This rearrangement joins TRBV30 to TRBJ1-1; no clear D gene. V lost 0 bases and J lost 1, with 9 bases in between. This CDR3 contains 14 residues. Germline lookup yields CDR1 GTSNPN and CDR2 SVGIG (reference sequence).

This rearrangement joins TRBV5-4 to TRBJ2-5; weak D call: TRBD1 (6 bases). The ends were cut back, 4 bases at V and 2 bases at J, with 12 bases in the middle. Germline values: CDR1 SGHNT, CDR2 YYREEE (reference sequence). There are 14 residues in the CDR3. The CDR3 reads CASSIPGQQETQYF. CDR3 DNA: TGTGCCAGCAGCATTCCGGGACAACAAGAGACCCAGTACTTC.

V usage is TRBV5-1 and J usage is TRBJ2-2; D ambiguous. The CDR3 has 15 amino acids. V dropped 0 bases and J dropped 2 bases, with 8 bases sitting between them. Germline CDR1 SGHRS, CDR2 YFSETQ. The CDR3 coding sequence is TGCGCCAGCAGCTTGGACGGGTCAAACACCGGGGAGCTGTTTTTT. Protein sequence: CASSLDGSNTGELFF. Together with reference TRBV5-1 and TRBJ2-2, the CDR3 gives the full variable domain: KAGVTQTPRYLIKTRGQQVTLSCSPISGHRSVSWYQQTPGQGLQFLFEYFSETQRNKGNFPGRFSGRQFSNSRSEMNVSTLELGDSALYLCASSLDGSNTGELFFGEGSRLTVL.

This rearrangement joins TRBV30 to TRBJ1-2; 9 nucleotides agree with TRBD1. Unmatched junction bases numbered 11, after V lost 8 bases and J lost 4 bases. This CDR3 has 14 residues. Germline V lookup: CDR1 GTSNPN, CDR2 SVGIG (reference sequence). The CDR3: CANTPGQGFYGYTF. The CDR3 DNA reads TGTGCCAATACTCCGGGACAGGGTTTCTATGGCTACACCTTC.

The V call is TRBV30, the J call TRBJ1-2; 8 bases are shared with TRBD1. Germline trimming cut 1 base from V and 10 bases from J; bases unmatched to any gene: 8. This CDR3 has 13 amino acids. Per germline, CDR1 GTSNPN and CDR2 SVGIG (reference sequence). CDR3 in DNA: TGTGCCTGGAGTGGGCGACAGGGGTCGCACTACACCTTC. Translating gives CAWSGRQGSHYTF.